What follows describes a single TCR beta chain. The sample belongs to a study of T-cell reconstitution after alpha-beta-depleted transplantation in children. Unique molecular identifiers were incorporated when the TCRbeta library was constructed. TCRdb reprocessed the PCR reads with MiXCR, giving one entry per CDR3 protein. The top ten clones hold over 25% of a sample with about a million distinct CDR3 sequences, about 29% of them seen once. The CDR3 consists of 12 residues. Trimming pared 1 base from V and 0 bases from J, leaving 0 bases between. The germline V gene encodes CDR1 MNHEY and CDR2 SVGEGT.

Source: PBMCs, mostly from graft donor cells, taken 360 days after TCRalphabeta/CD19-depleted stem cell transplant. This chain connects TRBV6-2 or TRBV6-3 to TRBJ2-5; D gene ambiguous. This TCR came from a boy under two years old who had a stem cell transplant for SCID, so the T cells may come from the graft donor. In DNA form, the CDR3 reads TGTGCCAGCAGTTACTACCAAGAGACCCAGTACTTC. It specifies CASSYYQETQYF.